The 30 T cell receptor beta chains below all came from one sample that was sequenced in a study of T cells in Graves' hyperthyroidism and ophthalmopathy. The TCR beta CDR3 regions underwent amplification using RNA transcripts as the source. A first-round RT-PCR of the TCR CDR3 used the HTBI primer set. TCRdb ran MiXCR on the multiplex PCR reads and lists one entry per CDR3 protein. The repertoire has nearly 250,000 distinct CDR3 sequences, 15% to 20% of them found once; the top ten carry approximately 30%. The specimen sequenced was blood. The receptors stem from a woman aged 18-29 years with Graves' ophthalmopathy.

In its sample, this clonotype was seen many times. The V call is TRBV15, the J call TRBJ2-7, with 8 bases identical to TRBD1. This CDR3 contains 15 residues. The V and J ends lost 4 bases and 5 bases, in that order; junction bases with no gene match: 10. Germline-derived CDR1 and CDR2 are LNHNV and YYDKDF (reference sequence). This CDR3 is CATSNYRGEFDEQYF. For the CDR3, the DNA is TGTGCCACCAGCAACTACAGGGGGGAGTTCGACGAGCAGTACTTC.

This clonotype was counted many times. The chain is built from TRBV9 and TRBJ2-5; 7 bases map to TRBD2. CDR1 SGDLS and CDR2 YYNGEE come from the germline V gene. V lost 5 bases, J lost 0 bases, and 7 bases stayed unmatched. This CDR3 contains 15 residues. The CDR3 protein is CASSAPLADQETQYF. CDR3 bases: TGTGCCAGCAGTGCTCCCCTAGCGGACCAAGAGACCCAGTACTTC.

This clonotype was seen at least ten times. J is TRBJ2-2 and V is TRBV5-5; 10 bases are a match to TRBD1. The CDR3 has 17 amino acids. V lost 2 bases to trimming and J lost 6 bases; unmatched junction nucleotides: 10. Germline CDR1 reads SGHKS; CDR2 reads YYEKEE (reference sequence). This CDR3 is CASSFSGTGVGAGELFF. In DNA, the CDR3 is TGTGCCAGCAGCTTTAGCGGGACAGGGGTTGGGGCCGGGGAGCTGTTTTTT.

This clonotype was found many times. V and J are TRBV16 and TRBJ2-3; tentative D call: TRBD1 (5 bases). V dropped 0 bases and J dropped 4 bases, with 11 bases sitting between them. The CDR3 consists of 15 residues. The V gene's germline CDR1 is KGHSY and CDR2 FQNENV. In DNA, the CDR3 is TGTGCCAGCAGCCAATCCGCAGGGATGGCAGATACGCAGTATTTT. Protein product: CASSQSAGMADTQYF.

This clonotype was seen many times. The chain couples TRBV7-9 to TRBJ2-1; D call uncertain. The CDR3 spans 12 residues. V lost 1 base to trimming and J lost 10 bases, with 8 bases between them. Germline V gene data show CDR1 as SEHNR and CDR2 as FQNEAQ (reference sequence). The CDR3 nucleotides read TGTGCCAGCAGCTTAGATGGACCAGAGCAGTTCTTC. This encodes CASSLDGPEQFF.

The chain is built from TRBV18 and TRBJ1-1; 9 bases line up with TRBD1. CDR3 length equals 14 residues. The trim removed 3 bases at V and 9 bases at J, leaving 8 bases unmatched. Germline values: CDR1 KGHSH, CDR2 LQKENI. The CDR3 reads CASSPTGGRSKAFF. The CDR3 coding sequence is TGTGCCAGCTCACCTACAGGGGGCCGGAGTAAAGCTTTCTTT.

The sample holds many counts of this clonotype. The CDR3 sequence is CASSQKDYGYTF. The CDR3 DNA reads TGTGCCAGCAGCCAGAAGGATTATGGCTACACCTTC. V usage is TRBV4-2 and J usage is TRBJ1-2; D not certain. The ends were cut back, 3 bases at V and 5 bases at J, with 7 bases in the middle. This CDR3 has 12 residues. Germline lookup yields CDR1 LGHNA and CDR2 YNFKEQ.

This clonotype showed up just a few times. The chain employs TRBV29-1 and TRBJ1-1; D may be TRBD1 (5 bases). The CDR3 covers 14 residues. Trimming pared 7 bases from V and 1 base from J, leaving 16 bases between. Per germline, CDR1 SQVTM and CDR2 ANQGSEA. CDR3 nucleotide sequence: TGCAGCGGCTCAAACAGGTTCGGGAACACTGAAGCTTTCTTT. This gives the protein CSGSNRFGNTEAFF.

The V and J genes are TRBV20-1 and TRBJ2-7; TRBD2 matches 9 bases. The CDR3 is made up of 14 amino acids. Unmatched junction bases numbered 7, after V lost 1 base and J lost 6 bases. Germline assignment: CDR1 DFQATT and CDR2 SNEGSKA (reference sequence). The CDR3 is CSARGTSALFEQYF. The CDR3 DNA reads as TGCAGTGCTAGAGGGACTAGCGCTCTCTTCGAGCAGTACTTC.

In this sample, this clonotype turned up many times. The chain links TRBV20-1 to TRBJ1-2; a possible D gene is TRBD1 (6 bases). CDR3 length: 13 amino acids. Deletions cut 2 bases from V and 6 bases from J, with 13 bases between. CDR1 is DFQATT, CDR2 SNEGSKA, per germline (reference sequence). CDR3 amino acids: CSARINRVHGYTF. The CDR3 nucleotides read TGCAGTGCTAGAATAAACAGGGTCCATGGCTACACCTTC.

Ten or more counts support this clonotype. The chain joins TRBV30 to TRBJ1-2; D is perhaps TRBD1 (5 bases). The CDR3 has 13 residues. V was clipped by 0 bases and J by 2 bases, with 7 bases between them. Germline CDR1 reads GTSNPN; CDR2 reads SVGIG (reference sequence). CDR3 residues: CAWSVRQNYGYTF. In nucleotides, the CDR3 is TGTGCCTGGAGTGTTCGACAGAACTATGGCTACACCTTC.

The table lists this clonotype with many counts. The chain combines TRBV5-1 with TRBJ2-3; D perhaps matches TRBD2 (8 bases). Germline V gene lookup returns CDR1 SGHRS and CDR2 YFSETQ. This CDR3 has 14 residues. The ends were cut back, 6 bases at V and 4 bases at J, with 15 bases in the middle. CDR3 sequence: CASTPGGGPDTQYF. The CDR3 DNA is TGCGCCAGCACCCCGGGAGGGGGCCCAGATACGCAGTATTTT.

V usage is TRBV11-2 and J usage is TRBJ2-3; TRBD1 aligns across 8 bases. The germline V gene encodes CDR1 SGHAT and CDR2 FQNNGV. The trim removed 4 bases at V and 1 base at J, leaving 13 bases unmatched. The CDR3 is made up of 18 amino acids. The CDR3 region is CASSSPGWAGGGTDTQYF. CDR3 nucleotide sequence: TGTGCCAGCAGCTCCCCCGGGTGGGCAGGGGGCGGCACAGATACGCAGTATTTT.

The sample holds many counts of this clonotype. The genes are TRBV7-9 and TRBJ2-3; the D call may be TRBD1 or TRBD2 (6 bases each). This CDR3 has 13 residues. Germline loops: CDR1 SEHNR, CDR2 FQNEAQ (reference sequence). Trimming left V 4 bases short and J 2 bases short, with 7 bases between. The CDR3 region has the DNA TGTGCCAGCAGCTGGGGGGCCACAGATACGCAGTATTTT. Translated: CASSWGATDTQYF.

The chain is built from TRBV20-1 and TRBJ1-1; no clear D. The CDR3 is made up of 13 amino acids. Germline lookup yields CDR1 DFQATT and CDR2 SNEGSKA (reference sequence). V lost 3 bases, J lost 0 bases, and 8 bases lay in between. CDR3 residues: CSARRAVNTEAFF. In DNA form, the CDR3 reads TGCAGTGCTAGGAGGGCGGTGAACACTGAAGCTTTCTTT.

This clonotype was recorded many times. This rearrangement joins TRBV28 to TRBJ2-7; D not certain. Germline V gene lookup returns CDR1 MDHEN and CDR2 SYDVKM. The CDR3 runs to 15 residues. The V end lost 6 bases, the J end lost 0 bases, and 15 bases lay between the germline ends. CDR3 in amino acids: CASSKQRTSSYEQYF. As DNA, the CDR3 is TGTGCCAGCAGCAAACAAAGGACCTCCTCCTACGAGCAGTACTTC. The full variable domain, rest sourced from reference TRBV28 and TRBJ2-7, is DVKVTQSSRYLVKRTGEKVFLECVQDMDHENMFWYRQDPGLGLRLIYFSYDVKMKEKGDIPEGYSVSREKKERFSLILESASTNQTSMYLCASSKQRTSSYEQYFGPGTRLTVT.

This chain connects TRBV9 to TRBJ2-2, with TRBD1 matching over 7 bases. The CDR3 loop spans 16 amino acids. The germline gives CDR1 SGDLS, CDR2 YYNGEE. V gave up 3 bases and J gave up 0 bases; unmatched junction bases: 5. Written as DNA, the CDR3 is TGTGCCAGCAGCGACTACAGGGGATCGAACACCGGGGAGCTGTTTTTT. Amino acids: CASSDYRGSNTGELFF. Supplemented by reference TRBV9 and TRBJ2-2, the full variable domain reads DSGVTQTPKHLITATGQRVTLRCSPRSGDLSVYWYQQSLDQGLQFLIQYYNGEERAKGNILERFSAQQFPDLHSELNLSSLELGDSALYFCASSDYRGSNTGELFFGEGSRLTVL.

This clonotype has ten or more counts. The V gene is TRBV30, the J gene TRBJ2-2; 9 bases line up with TRBD2. The CDR3 has 15 residues. The germline V gene has CDR1 GTSNPN and CDR2 SVGIG (reference sequence). Trimming took 3 bases from V and 3 from J; bases not matched to a gene: 5. Here the CDR3 reads CAWRRGGEDTGELFF. The CDR3 DNA reads TGTGCCTGGAGGCGCGGGGGGGAGGACACCGGGGAGCTGTTTTTT.

This clonotype has ten or more counts. The CDR3 DNA follows: TGTGCCAGCAGTCTTACTAGCGTGTACAATGAGCAGTTCTTC. Encoded protein: CASSLTSVYNEQFF. The rearrangement links TRBV12-3 or TRBV12-4 to TRBJ2-1; the match to TRBD2 covers 7 bases. This CDR3 is 14 amino acids long. V lost 5 bases, J lost 4 bases, and 5 bases stayed unmatched.

This clonotype was found many times. V is TRBV12-3 or TRBV12-4 and J is TRBJ1-2; D may be TRBD1 (5 bases). This CDR3 has 18 residues. V lost 2 bases, J lost 3 bases, and 22 bases lay in between. For the CDR3, the DNA is TGTGCCAGCAGTTTAAGCGGCCCAAGACGGACATTAGACTATGGCTACACCTTC. This sequence encodes CASSLSGPRRTLDYGYTF.

The table lists this clonotype with many counts. The rearrangement links TRBV4-2 to TRBJ2-7; 8 bases fit TRBD2. Germline CDR1 is LGHNA and CDR2 is YNFKEQ. J lost 5 bases, V lost 0 bases, and 6 bases had no gene match. The length of the CDR3 is 15 residues. The CDR3 is CASSQESGSRDEQYF. DNA for the CDR3: TGTGCCAGCAGCCAAGAGAGCGGGAGTCGGGACGAGCAGTACTTC.

A few counts support this clonotype. The chain links TRBV5-8 to TRBJ1-2, with TRBD1 identical over 8 bases. This CDR3 contains 14 residues. The germline CDR1 and CDR2 sequences are SGHTS and YDEGEE. V was pared by 5 bases and J by 9 bases, with 12 bases of the junction left unmatched. CDR3 DNA: TGTGCCAGCAGTCGTGACAGGGGCGGAGGGAGCTACACCTTC. Encoded protein: CASSRDRGGGSYTF.

This clonotype was recorded many times. This chain joins TRBV12-3 or TRBV12-4 and TRBJ2-3; no definite D call. Between the trimmed V and J ends, which lost 1 base and 3 bases, there was a span of 8 bases. The CDR3 consists of 14 residues. CDR3 protein: CASSLGAFTDTQYF. The CDR3 coding sequence is TGTGCCAGCAGTTTAGGGGCCTTTACAGATACGCAGTATTTT.

The sample holds many counts of this clonotype. This sequence joins TRBV19 and TRBJ1-2; D remains unclear. The CDR3 has 14 amino acids. V was trimmed by 6 bases and J by 4 bases, leaving 15 bases between them. Germline V gene lookup returns CDR1 LNHDA and CDR2 SQIVND (reference sequence). The CDR3 coding sequence is TGTGCCAGTAGCTACCGGACGGAAATCTATGGCTACACCTTC. Amino acid sequence: CASSYRTEIYGYTF.

This clonotype was recorded many times. The chain recombines TRBV7-8 with TRBJ1-5; TRBD1 aligns across 7 bases. J lost 5 bases, V lost 7 bases, and 8 bases had no gene match. From germline, CDR1 is SGHVS and CDR2 FQNEAQ. This CDR3 contains 14 residues. CDR3 loop: CASTPGGRDQPQHF. The CDR3 nucleotides are TGTGCCAGCACCCCAGGGGGGAGGGATCAGCCCCAGCATTTT.

In its sample, this clonotype was seen many times. V gene TRBV13 combines with J gene TRBJ2-2; D is undetermined. The CDR3 sequence is 15 residues long. Deletions cut 3 bases from V and 1 base from J, with 9 bases between. Germline V gives CDR1 PRHDT, CDR2 FYEKMQ (reference sequence). The CDR3 is CASSFPNGNTGELFF. The CDR3 bases are TGTGCCAGCAGCTTCCCAAATGGGAACACCGGGGAGCTGTTTTTT.

In its sample, this clonotype was seen many times. V is TRBV3-1 and J is TRBJ1-6; TRBD1 aligns across 12 bases. With 4 bases clipped from V and 8 bases from J, the junction kept 3 bases outside the gene matches. Germline V gene sequence: CDR1 LGHDT, CDR2 YNNKEL (reference sequence). This CDR3 is 15 amino acids long. CDR3: CASSPGTGGDSPLHF. CDR3 coding DNA: TGTGCCAGCAGCCCCGGGACAGGGGGCGATTCACCCCTCCACTTT.

This clonotype has ten or more counts. This chain connects TRBV7-2 to TRBJ1-4; D is ambiguous. Germline V gene data show CDR1 as SGHTA and CDR2 as FQGNSA. This CDR3 is 11 amino acids long. V was shortened by 3 bases and J by 8 bases, with 4 bases between the two germline ends. DNA of the CDR3: TGTGCCAGCAGCTTGCACGAAAAACTGTTTTTT. Its translation: CASSLHEKLFF.

This clonotype has a count of ten or more. This chain links TRBV2 with TRBJ2-4, with 16 bases that match TRBD2. The CDR3 spans 17 residues. Germline trimming cut 4 bases from V and 7 bases from J; bases unmatched to any gene: 7. Germline V gene lookup returns CDR1 SNHLY and CDR2 FYNNEI. The CDR3 is CASSARAGLAGGNIQYF. The CDR3 nucleotides read TGTGCCAGCAGTGCGCGGGCGGGACTAGCGGGAGGGAACATTCAGTACTTC.

The chain uses TRBV11-2 and TRBJ1-2; the D gene is possibly TRBD1 (5 bases). Germline V gives CDR1 SGHAT, CDR2 FQNNGV. This CDR3 region has 13 residues. Trimming left V 0 bases short and J 7 bases short, with 9 bases between. The chain's CDR3 is CASSLEGTGGYTF. CDR3 coding DNA: TGTGCCAGCAGCTTAGAAGGGACGGGTGGCTACACCTTC.